These 17 T cell receptor beta chains were all obtained from the same sample, sequenced in a study of blood T cells in healthy people across ages. Primers used in a second PCR of roughly 6 to 11 cycles were a sample-barcoded 5' primer and a J-beta primer mix. TCRdb re-called the 5' RACE reads with MiXCR, one entry per CDR3 protein. Here the sample spans around 990,000 distinct CDR3 sequences, 20% to 25% being singletons. This same sample was also taken into another study, of T cells of mothers and their children.

Sequencing used blood. The receptors shown here come from a girl aged 2-10 years in good health.

A few counts support this clonotype. The V gene is TRBV18, the J gene TRBJ2-7; 7 bases align to TRBD1. Germline values: CDR1 KGHSH, CDR2 LQKENI. V dropped 5 bases and J dropped 2; count of bases not matched to a gene: 15. This CDR3 is built from 17 residues. The chain's CDR3 is CASSEKPGQQNPYEQYF. The CDR3 bases are TGTGCCAGCTCAGAGAAGCCGGGACAGCAAAATCCCTACGAGCAGTACTTC.

The chain's CDR3 is CSVRQGRRTQYF. Here the CDR3 DNA reads TGCAGCGTTCGACAGGGCCGCCGGACCCAGTACTTC. The chain recombines TRBV29-1 with TRBJ2-5; 7 bases agree with TRBD1. The germline V gene encodes CDR1 SQVTM and CDR2 ANQGSEA. The CDR3 sequence is 12 residues long. The V and J ends lost 5 bases and 7 bases, in that order; junction bases with no gene match: 7. Full variable domain (remainder filled in from reference TRBV29-1 and TRBJ2-5): SAVISQKPSRDICQRGTSLTIQCQVDSQVTMMFWYRQQPGQSLTLIATANQGSEATYESGFVIDKFPISRPNLTFSTLTVSNMSPEDSSIYLCSVRQGRRTQYFGPGTRLLVL.

This chain uses TRBV6-5 with TRBJ2-5, with 8 bases lining up with TRBD1. The J call is doubtful: the DNA matches TRBJ2-7 better. Germline CDR1 MNHEY, CDR2 SVGAGI. The CDR3 sequence is 14 residues long. CDR3 residues: CASRSTGESYEQYF. The CDR3 coding sequence is TGTGCCAGCAGGTCGACAGGGGAGTCCTACGAGCAGTACTTC.

The chain joins TRBV6-4 to TRBJ2-3; D gene ambiguous. The germline gives CDR1 MRHNA, CDR2 SNTAGT. The CDR3 has 14 amino acids. V shed 0 bases and J shed 3 bases, with 7 bases lying between them. CDR3 sequence: CASSDSPGTDTQYF. Written as DNA, the CDR3 is TGTGCCAGCAGTGACTCGCCCGGTACAGATACGCAGTATTTT.

This clonotype has more than one count but fewer than ten. CDR3 residues: CSVWTGRYEQFF. The CDR3 region has the DNA TGCAGCGTTTGGACGGGGAGGTATGAGCAGTTCTTC. This chain uses TRBV29-1 with TRBJ2-1, with D possibly TRBD2 on 6 matching bases. V lost 5 bases and J lost 8, with 13 bases in between. The CDR3 runs to 12 residues. CDR1 is SQVTM, CDR2 ANQGSEA, per germline.

The V call is TRBV4-2, the J call TRBJ2-5; TRBD2 matches 8 bases. Germline values: CDR1 LGHNA, CDR2 YNFKEQ. The CDR3 runs to 20 residues. The junction had 20 bases not matched to a gene; V was cut back by 3 bases and J by 2 bases. In nucleotides, the CDR3 is TGTGCCAGCAGCCACATCACGGAGGGATTACTAGCGGCGCTACAAGAGACCCAGTACTTC. Translation gives CASSHITEGLLAALQETQYF.

The J gene is TRBJ1-2, the V gene TRBV7-2, with D uncertain. CDR3 length: 14 amino acids. V was pared by 3 bases and J by 4 bases, with 12 bases between. From germline, CDR1 is SGHTA and CDR2 FQGNSA. The CDR3 sequence is CASSFPDIRYGYTF. The CDR3 coding sequence is TGTGCCAGCAGCTTCCCTGATATTCGCTATGGCTACACCTTC.

In this sample, this clonotype turned up a few times. The chain carries TRBV7-9 and TRBJ2-5; 7 bases fit TRBD2. Gene TRBJ2-7 matches the end of the DNA better, so the J call may be wrong. CDR3 length equals 15 residues. CDR1 is SEHNR and CDR2 is FQNEAQ in the germline V gene (reference sequence). As DNA, the CDR3 is TGTGCCAGCAGCTCAAGCGGGAAGGGGACCTACGAGCAGTACTTC. Its protein is CASSSSGKGTYEQYF.

The genes are TRBV7-3 and TRBJ2-1; D not certain. Trimming took off 3 bases at V and 0 bases at J, with 9 bases between the two ends. Germline CDR1 SGHTA, CDR2 FQGTGA. The CDR3 is made up of 15 amino acids. CDR3 coding DNA: TGTGCCAGCAGCTTCTACGCGAGCTCCTACAATGAGCAGTTCTTC. Translation: CASSFYASSYNEQFF.

The rearrangement joins TRBV12-3 or TRBV12-4 to TRBJ1-5; tentative D call: TRBD1 (6 bases). Trimming pared 5 bases from V and 4 bases from J, leaving 15 bases between. CDR3 length: 15 amino acids. DNA for the CDR3: TGTGCCAGCAGTCCCGGGACAATGGGAAATCAGCCCCAGCATTTT. This codes for CASSPGTMGNQPQHF.

The genes are TRBV7-9 and TRBJ1-1; tentative D call: TRBD1 (6 bases). Germline assignment: CDR1 SEHNR and CDR2 FQNEAQ (reference sequence). CDR3 length: 15 residues. Trimming cost V 5 bases and J 4 bases, with 17 bases left between them. CDR3 sequence reads: CASSLQQGPITEAFF. CDR3 nucleotides: TGTGCCAGCAGCCTCCAACAGGGACCGATCACTGAAGCTTTCTTT.

This clonotype has only a few counts. The chain recombines TRBV7-9 with TRBJ2-6, with D maybe TRBD1 (6 bases). The V gene's germline CDR1 is SEHNR and CDR2 FQNEAQ (reference sequence). The V end lost 5 bases, the J end lost 2 bases, and 19 bases lay between the germline ends. The CDR3 is 18 residues long. The CDR3 protein is CASSDNDVNRAGANVLTF. CDR3 DNA: TGTGCCAGCAGCGACAATGATGTAAACAGGGCTGGGGCCAACGTCCTGACTTTC.

V gene TRBV29-1 combines with J gene TRBJ2-5, with 11 bases identical to TRBD1. V lost 4 bases to trimming and J lost 14 bases; unmatched junction nucleotides: 15. The CDR3 runs to 14 residues. CDR1 and CDR2 from the germline V gene are SQVTM and ANQGSEA. The CDR3 loop reads CSVVDRGRFYEHYF. DNA of the CDR3: TGCAGCGTTGTGGACAGGGGGCGTTTCTACGAGCATTACTTC.

This chain joins TRBV14 and TRBJ2-5, with TRBD2 matching 12 bases. The DNA end is more similar to TRBJ2-1, so the J call may be wrong. Germline lookup yields CDR1 SGHDN and CDR2 FVKESK. CDR3 size: 20 residues. The CDR3, as DNA: TGTGCCAGCAGCCAAGATTCCTCTGCTTTGGGACTAGCGGGTTGGAGTGAGCAGTTCTTC. The encoded protein is CASSQDSSALGLAGWSEQFF.

This clonotype was counted a few times. The chain recombines TRBV10-3 with TRBJ2-5; 8 positions match TRBD1. Germline-derived CDR1 and CDR2 are ENHRY and SYGVKD. V lost 7 bases and J lost 11; bases outside the gene matches: 9. CDR3 length equals 12 residues. The CDR3 DNA reads as TGTGCCATCACCGGACAGGGAAGGGAGCAGTACTTC. Protein: CAITGQGREQYF.

J is TRBJ1-1 and V is TRBV6-6; no reliable D call. CDR3 length: 14 amino acids. The V gene's germline CDR1 is MNHNY and CDR2 SVGAGI (reference sequence). The germline V and J ends were trimmed by 0 bases and 3 bases, with 8 bases remaining between them. CDR3 protein: CASSYSMQYTEAFF. CDR3 nucleotides: TGTGCCAGCAGTTACTCGATGCAGTACACTGAAGCTTTCTTT.

This clonotype was counted between two and nine times. The V and J genes are TRBV29-1 and TRBJ1-1, with D perhaps matching TRBD1 (5 bases). CDR1 and CDR2 (germline): SQVTM, ANQGSEA. V lost 3 bases and J 5 bases, leaving 16 bases between the germline ends. This CDR3 is built from 14 residues. DNA for the CDR3: TGCAGCGTTGACGCCGACGACAGCTTAACTGAAGCTTTCTTT. Protein: CSVDADDSLTEAFF.